This T cell receptor (beta chain) was documented in a study of B cell selection in AIRE deficiency. The regulatory T cell sort gate was CD4+CD25hiCD127low/negative. About this clone itself: What it binds is unknown.

Germline CDR1 is KGHSH and CDR2 is LQKENI. CDR3 length: 15 residues. V lost 2 bases and J lost 2, with 10 bases in between. The data were produced by immunoSEQ multiplex PCR, yet TCRdb's version contains in-frame clones alone and is incomplete. This sample carries roughly 24,000 clones, 92% of them seen once, and the ten largest clones take approximately 1.1%. General study results and limits: Around a third of healthy-donor shared Treg TCRbeta sequences appeared in patient Tconv cells. Patient Tconv and Treg cells showed healthy-like TCRBV usage, CDR3 length, diversity.

This chain connects TRBV18 to TRBJ1-5; D is uncertain. The sequence came from a human donor in good health. Sequenced sample: CD4+CD25+ Tregs sorted from PBMCs. The DNA for the CDR3 is TGTGCCAGCTCACCAAGTAGGGATGGCAATCAGCCCCAGCATTTT. Encoded protein: CASSPSRDGNQPQHF.